This T cell receptor (beta chain) was sequenced for a study of blood T cell repertoires in COVID-19. Background on the study: Collection of acute and convalescent COVID-19 samples took place in the United States, Italy and Spain. From T cells, B-cell-depleted T cells, or PBMCs came the material, which was cDNA or gDNA.

Authors' processing steps: Estimation of nucleated cell counts was performed using reference gene primer amplification. TCRdb's table, derived via immunoSEQ multiplex PCR, lists solely in-frame clones and lacks some. V and J calls and clone size are copied from that table; D and trimming were computed from the DNA. Among 100,000 to 150,000 clones, about 90% were seen once, and the ten largest hold 7.9%. Trimming pared 5 bases from V and 8 bases from J, leaving 15 bases between. Germline assignment: CDR1 SGHAT and CDR2 FQNNGV. This CDR3 region has 13 residues. The sequence was collected from a man aged 70-80 years who had recovered from COVID-19. The chain carries TRBV11-2 and TRBJ1-2, with D possibly TRBD1 on 5 matching bases. The material sequenced was peripheral blood. CDR3 nucleotide sequence: TGTGCCAGCAGCGCATCAGGGATGGGGGGCTACACCTTC. Its protein is CASSASGMGGYTF.